Below, 9 T cell receptor beta chains from the same sample are listed, as sequenced in a study of T cells after yellow fever vaccination. TCRdb re-derived calls from the 5' RACE reads in MiXCR, one entry per CDR3 protein. Here the sample spans under 250,000 distinct CDR3 sequences, approximately 3.3% being singletons. The material was CD4+ T cells sorted from PBMCs, obtained 10 days after the yellow fever booster vaccination. All receptors derive from a man younger than 30 who received the YFV17D yellow fever vaccine.

The DNA for the CDR3 is TGTGCCAGCAGCCAAATGGGGACTTTTAACAATGAGCAGTTCTTC. This encodes CASSQMGTFNNEQFF. The chain has TRBV3-1 and TRBJ2-1; TRBD2 is a possible D gene (6 bases). The germline V and J ends were trimmed by 2 bases and 5 bases, with 13 bases remaining between them. The CDR3 is 15 amino acids. In germline, CDR1 is LGHDT, CDR2 YNNKEL (reference sequence).

This clonotype was detected only a few times. The V call is TRBV7-2, the J call TRBJ1-1; a possible D gene is TRBD1 (6 bases). V lost 5 bases to trimming and J lost 11 bases, with 21 bases between them. The germline gives CDR1 SGHTA, CDR2 FQGNSA. The CDR3 extends over 14 amino acids. The CDR3 region has the DNA TGTGCCAGCAGCGCTAGCCCCACAGGGAGCCGCGCTTTCTTT. Residues: CASSASPTGSRAFF.

This clonotype has a handful of counts. The V and J genes are TRBV10-3 and TRBJ2-5, with D unresolved. The CDR3 is made up of 12 amino acids. The V and J ends lost 4 bases and 3 bases respectively, with 6 bases between them. In germline, CDR1 is ENHRY, CDR2 SYGVKD. CDR3 residues: CAISGLEETQYF. CDR3 DNA: TGTGCCATCAGTGGACTGGAAGAGACCCAGTACTTC.

This clonotype was observed a handful of times. This chain connects TRBV20-1 to TRBJ2-5; maybe TRBD2 (5 bases). Germline CDR1 DFQATT, CDR2 SNEGSKA (reference sequence). The CDR3 totals 12 residues. Trimming took 3 bases from V and 5 from J, leaving 10 bases between them. CDR3: CSASGLKETQYF. The CDR3, as DNA: TGCAGTGCTAGTGGACTGAAGGAGACCCAGTACTTC.

V gene TRBV7-2 combines with J gene TRBJ2-7; tentative D call: TRBD1 (6 bases). This CDR3 comprises 15 residues. The germline gives CDR1 SGHTA, CDR2 FQGNSA. Trimming removed 10 bases at V and 0 bases at J, with 19 bases between. The CDR3 here is CATGRGDPDSYEQYV. For the CDR3, the DNA is TGTGCCACCGGCAGGGGCGACCCGGACTCCTACGAGCAGTACGTC.

This clonotype was seen only a few times. V gene TRBV28 combines with J gene TRBJ1-5; unclear D gene. Germline CDR1 reads MDHEN; CDR2 reads SYDVKM. V gave up 7 bases and J gave up 9 bases, with 19 bases separating them. CDR3 length: 14 residues. The CDR3 region has the DNA TGTGCCAGCATTAACTCCGATGGGATGCGGCCCCAGCATTTT. Encoded protein: CASINSDGMRPQHF.

This clonotype was counted at least ten times. The rearrangement uses TRBV18 and TRBJ1-1; TRBD1 might be the D (5 bases). CDR1 and CDR2 (germline): KGHSH, LQKENI. The CDR3 runs to 15 residues. The V end was cut by 1 base, the J end by 1 base, with 10 bases between. The CDR3 spells CASSPRGTTNTEAFF. The CDR3 DNA sequence: TGTGCCAGCTCACCACGCGGGACTACGAACACTGAAGCTTTCTTT.

The CDR3 bases are TGCGCCAGCAGCCCGACGCCACTAGACAATGAGCAGTTCTTC. Protein sequence: CASSPTPLDNEQFF. The chain combines TRBV5-1 with TRBJ2-1, with a possible D match to TRBD2 (5 bases). V was cut by 4 bases and J by 5 bases, with 13 bases left in between. Germline V CDR1 and CDR2: SGHRS, YFSETQ. The CDR3 is 14 residues long.

The chain employs TRBV5-1 and TRBJ1-4; possibly TRBD1 for D (5 bases). Germline V gives CDR1 SGHRS, CDR2 YFSETQ. V was clipped by 0 bases and J by 5 bases, with 20 bases between them. CDR3 length equals 18 residues. CDR3 nucleotide sequence: TGCGCCAGCAGCTTGGATGGACACAGCGATGCGCCAAATGAAAAACTGTTTTTT. Translated, it gives CASSLDGHSDAPNEKLFF. The full variable domain, in which reference TRBV5-1 and TRBJ1-4 provide the parts outside the CDR3, is KAGVTQTPRYLIKTRGQQVTLSCSPISGHRSVSWYQQTPGQGLQFLFEYFSETQRNKGNFPGRFSGRQFSNSRSEMNVSTLELGDSALYLCASSLDGHSDAPNEKLFFGSGTQLSVL.